The next 12 T cell receptor beta chains were all read from a single sample in a study of T cell repertoires in cytomegalovirus infection (dated by TCRdb to about 2019). Sequencing was performed on an Illumina HiSeq 1500. Using fastp at Q25 and MiXCR, TCRdb reprocessed the public reads and kept productive beta chains. Each record represents a unique CDR3 protein, reported with the most common genes and DNA among its rows. Present in this sample are some 700,000 distinct CDR3 sequences, around 31% of which were seen just once. Around a sixth of the sample is in the top ten clones. These receptors' antigens are unknown. This specimen's treatment or condition label, per the study, means: in vitro stimulation with specific CMV peptide epitopes to enrich CMV-specific T cells. Sequencing was performed on cultured PBMCs, taken from culture after CMV antigen stimulation. The receptors here all came from a human donor in good health (CMV status not recorded). Some clones in this sample may be carry-over from other donors' samples.

In this sample, this clonotype turned up a few times. V and J are TRBV11-2 and TRBJ2-1; D gene uncertain. The germline V and J ends were trimmed by 5 bases and 0 bases, with 11 bases remaining between them. Germline CDR1 reads SGHAT; CDR2 reads FQNNGV. The CDR3 is 15 residues long. The CDR3 DNA sequence: TGTGCCAGCAGCCGGTCCAGCGTCTCCTACAATGAGCAGTTCTTC. Protein sequence: CASSRSSVSYNEQFF. Using reference TRBV11-2 and TRBJ2-1 for the parts outside the CDR3, the full variable domain is EAGVAQSPRYKIIEKRQSVAFWCNPISGHATLYWYQQILGQGPKLLIQFQNNGVVDDSQLPKDRFSAERLKGVDSTLKIQPAKLEDSAVYLCASSRSSVSYNEQFFGPGTRLTVL.

The sample holds a few counts of this clonotype. The genes are TRBV6-1 and TRBJ2-7, with a weak D call TRBD1 (5 bases). V lost 5 bases and J 7 bases, leaving 12 bases between the germline ends. The CDR3 has 12 amino acids. Germline V lookup: CDR1 MNHNS, CDR2 SASEGT. The CDR3: CASSQLGLEQYF. The CDR3 coding sequence is TGTGCCAGCAGTCAGCTGGGGCTAGAGCAGTACTTC.

In its sample, this clonotype was seen a few times. This chain uses TRBV7-2 with TRBJ2-7; maybe TRBD2 (5 bases). V gave up 1 base and J gave up 3 bases, with 10 bases separating them. CDR3 size: 14 residues. Germline CDR1 is SGHTA and CDR2 is FQGNSA. The CDR3, as DNA: TGTGCCAGCAGCTTAGGGCTAGCTAACTACGAGCAGTACTTC. It is translated as CASSLGLANYEQYF.

This clonotype was recorded many times. This chain connects TRBV7-2 to TRBJ2-7, with D perhaps being TRBD1 or TRBD2 (5 bases each). The CDR3 spans 14 residues. Germline loops: CDR1 SGHTA, CDR2 FQGNSA. The V gene lost 3 bases and the J gene lost 4 bases, with 13 bases spanning the gap. CDR3 amino acids: CASSFGTVSYEQYF. Written as DNA, the CDR3 is TGTGCCAGCAGCTTCGGGACGGTCAGTTACGAGCAGTACTTC.

The genes are TRBV20-1 and TRBJ2-1, with TRBD2 as a possible D gene (5 bases). CDR1 is DFQATT, CDR2 SNEGSKA, per germline (reference sequence). Trimming took 5 bases from V and 0 from J, leaving 14 bases between them. This CDR3 has 15 amino acids. DNA of the CDR3: TGCAGTGCTCGAGGGCTTACAAGCTCCTACAATGAGCAGTTCTTC. This sequence encodes CSARGLTSSYNEQFF.

CDR3 bases: TGTGCCAGCAGTGAAAATCGCGAGCAGTACTTC. Its translation: CASSENREQYF. V usage is TRBV2 and J usage is TRBJ2-7; D is uncertain. The CDR3 runs 11 residues. Germline CDR1 and CDR2: SNHLY and FYNNEI. Trimming stripped 2 bases from V and 6 bases from J, with 5 bases between.

This chain uses TRBV6-6 with TRBJ2-5; TRBD1 matches 10 bases. Germline-derived CDR1 and CDR2 are MNHNY and SVGAGI (reference sequence). The CDR3 sequence is 17 residues long. V dropped 5 bases and J dropped 4; count of bases not matched to a gene: 13. DNA of the CDR3: TGTGCCAGCAGTGGGGGGGCGACAGGGGGCTTGGGAGAGACCCAGTACTTC. It is translated as CASSGGATGGLGETQYF.

This clonotype was observed a handful of times. CDR3 loop: CASSQAGPGEGTGELFF. The CDR3 region has the DNA TGCGCCAGCAGCCAGGCGGGGCCCGGAGAGGGCACCGGGGAGCTGTTTTTT. This sequence joins TRBV4-3 and TRBJ2-2, with D possibly being TRBD2 (6 bases). The CDR3 extends over 17 amino acids. Germline CDR1 LGHNA, CDR2 YSLEER. The ends were cut back, 3 bases at V and 4 bases at J, with 18 bases in the middle.

This clonotype has at least ten counts. V gene TRBV7-8 combines with J gene TRBJ1-5, with a possible D match to TRBD1 (5 bases). CDR3 size: 16 residues. In germline, CDR1 is SGHVS, CDR2 FQNEAQ. V was cut by 0 bases and J by 1 base, with 10 bases left in between. For the CDR3, the DNA is TGTGCCAGCAGCTTAGCCGGGGGAGGAAGCAATCAGCCCCAGCATTTT. It encodes CASSLAGGGSNQPQHF.

This clonotype has a handful of counts. The chain has TRBV15 and TRBJ1-5, with no clear D. V gave up 0 bases and J gave up 0 bases, with 6 bases separating them. Germline CDR1 and CDR2: LNHNV and YYDKDF (reference sequence). The CDR3 totals 15 residues. For the CDR3, the DNA is TGTGCCACCAGCAGAGAGGGAGATAGCAATCAGCCCCAGCATTTT. This encodes CATSREGDSNQPQHF.

The table lists this clonotype with a few counts. The chain combines TRBV11-2 with TRBJ2-1; 10 bases are a match to TRBD2. Germline values: CDR1 SGHAT, CDR2 FQNNGV. The CDR3 length is 16 residues. The V segment lost 5 bases and the J segment 4 bases; nucleotides outside the gene matches: 8. CDR3 residues: CASSPISGGIYNEQFF. CDR3 sequence (DNA): TGTGCCAGCAGCCCCATTAGCGGGGGGATATACAATGAGCAGTTCTTC.

The J gene is TRBJ1-5, the V gene TRBV7-6; weak D call: TRBD1 (5 bases). V lost 2 bases to trimming and J lost 12 bases, with 17 bases between them. The germline V gene has CDR1 SGHVS and CDR2 FNYEAQ. The CDR3 contains 14 residues. CDR3 sequence: CASSLSWGTGLQHF. The CDR3, as DNA: TGTGCCAGCAGCTTATCATGGGGGACCGGGCTCCAGCATTTT.